This note documents a single T cell receptor beta chain sequence. What it recognizes is unknown. One junction end does not reproduce the germline sequence, and a read error may be involved. The record originates from a study of primary melanoma T cells and metastatic recurrence. Clones were sequenced by immunoSEQ multiplex PCR, and TCRdb holds only the in-frame ones, with some missing. The sample holds about 1,000 clones, 80% to 85% seen once. Looked up from germline, CDR1 is MNHGY and CDR2 is SAAAGT. CDR3 length equals 14 residues. Whole-study results and caveats: T-cell fraction over 20% seemed protective regardless of ulceration or nodes. The authors suggested a successful antitumor T-cell response can exist in primary melanoma.

The sample was melanoma tumor tissue. This receptor was obtained from a human donor with melanoma. The V call is TRBV6-8, the J call TRBJ1-1, with TRBD1 identical over 9 bases. For the CDR3, the DNA is TGTGCCATCAGTTTCGGACAGGGGAGCACTGAAGCTTTCTTT. This codes for CAISFGQGSTEAFF.